The rows below give T cell receptor beta chains drawn from one sample of a study of cytomegalovirus exposure and HLA in healthy donors. Clones were sequenced by immunoSEQ multiplex PCR, and TCRdb holds only the in-frame ones, with some missing. Among 45,000 to 65,000 clones, 75% to 80% were seen once, and the ten largest hold 2.7%. What was sequenced was PBMCs. These receptors came from a woman aged 40 to 49 in good health and CMV-seropositive. Each CDR3 is given with its conserved first and last residue. The D gene is left open where the match is weak. The listing skips clone size in some rows; elsewhere it reads once, few, many or a size class.

clone size,D gene,J gene,V gene,CDR3 DNA,CDR3 protein
.,TRBD2,TRBJ2-5,TRBV7-8,TGTGCCAGCAGCCTCATAGCGGGGGCCATCCAAGAGACCCAGTACTTC,CASSLIAGAIQETQYF
.,.,TRBJ2-5,TRBV19,TGTGCCAGTAGTATAGAAGGGGGTGGGGAGACCCAGTACTTC,CASSIEGGGETQYF
.,.,TRBJ1-4,TRBV6-1,TGTGCCAGCAGTGAATACAAAGCTAATGAAAAACTGTTTTTT,CASSEYKANEKLFF
.,.,TRBJ2-3,TRBV11-2,TGTGCCAGCAGCCGGCAGGGGTTGGGCACAGATACGCAGTATTTT,CASSRQGLGTDTQYF
once,.,TRBJ2-1,TRBV7-9,TGTGCCAGCAGCTTAGCCACGACAGTCAAACCCTACAATGAGCAGTTCTTC,CASSLATTVKPYNEQFF
.,.,TRBJ1-2,TRBV11-2,TGTGCCAGCAGCTTAACAGACAGAAACTATGGCTACACCTTC,CASSLTDRNYGYTF
once,TRBD1,TRBJ1-5,TRBV6-1,TGTGCCAGCACTTGGGACAGGGGACCTTTTTCGCCCCAGCATTTT,CASTWDRGPFSPQHF
.,.,TRBJ1-5,TRBV4-3,TGCGCCAGCAGCCAAGATTTTGGGGGCGATCAGCCCCAGCATTTT,CASSQDFGGDQPQHF
.,TRBD2,TRBJ2-5,TRBV5-4,TGTGCCAGCAGCTTTCCTAGCGGGGGCGAAGAGACCCAGTACTTC,CASSFPSGGEETQYF
.,.,TRBJ2-3,TRBV11-1,TGTGCCAGCAGCTTAAGGCAGGGTTTCACAGATACGCAGTATTTT,CASSLRQGFTDTQYF
.,TRBD2,TRBJ2-5,TRBV6-1,TGTGCCAGCAGTGACGGTAGGACTAGCAGGTGGCAGACCCAGTACTTC,CASSDGRTSRWQTQYF
.,TRBD1,TRBJ2-6,TRBV29-1,TGCAGCGCCCCAGGGGGTATGGGGTCTGGGGCCAACGTCCTGACTTTC,CSAPGGMGSGANVLTF
.,TRBD2,TRBJ2-1,TRBV4-2,TGTGCCAGCAGCGACAGAGCGACTAGCGGGGGTGACAATGAGCAGTTCTTC,CASSDRATSGGDNEQFF
.,.,TRBJ1-1,TRBV11-3,TGTGCCAGCAGTTCGAGGACAGCCTTGAACACTGAAGCTTTCTTT,CASSSRTALNTEAFF
.,TRBD1,TRBJ1-6,TRBV28,TGTGCCAGCAGCCGCCGTGGTGGGACAGGACGGTCCCTCCACTTT,CASSRRGGTGRSLHF
.,.,TRBJ1-3,TRBV6-6,TGTGCCAGCAGTTGGGGGGGCGGGACAACTGGAAACACCATATATTTT,CASSWGGGTTGNTIYF
.,TRBD2,TRBJ2-1,TRBV6-4,TGTGCCAGCAGGCAAATAGCGGGGGGCGGTGAGCAGTTCTTC,CASRQIAGGGEQFF
.,.,TRBJ1-5,TRBV9,TGTGCCAGCAGCGCAGACTGGGGGGAACAGCCCCAGCATTTT,CASSADWGEQPQHF
.,TRBD1,TRBJ1-5,TRBV6-1,TGTGCCAGCAGTGGGGCAGGGGGCGGATCACAACAGCCCCAGCATTTT,CASSGAGGGSQQPQHF
.,TRBD2,TRBJ2-1,TRBV25-1,TGTGCCAGCAGTGAATTGGGGGGGGTTGGGGCAAATGAGCAGTTCTTC,CASSELGGVGANEQFF
few,.,TRBJ2-7,TRBV21-1,TGTGCCAGCAGCAAGGAACCCCCGCCGGGACAGGGCTTGGAACGGGGCTCCTACGAGCAGTACTTC,CASSKEPPPGQGLERGSYEQYF
.,TRBD1,TRBJ1-4,TRBV5-4,TGTGCCAGCAGACCCGACAGGGGAGGGGACCACGCTAATGAAAAACTGTTTTTT,CASRPDRGGDHANEKLFF
.,TRBD1,TRBJ2-5,TRBV7-9,TGTGCCAGCAGCATCACCGGGACAGCGATCACCCAGTACTTC,CASSITGTAITQYF
once,.,TRBJ1-5,TRBV18,TGTGCCAGCTCACGGGGGCCTCAGCCCCAGCATTTT,CASSRGPQPQHF
.,.,TRBJ1-1,TRBV10-2,TGCGCCAGCACGGTGGTCGGGACTGAAGCTTTCTTT,CASTVVGTEAFF